This entry lists 15 T cell receptor beta chains sequenced from one sample in a study of shared clonotypes between healthy human individuals. Here immunoSEQ multiplex PCR was the method, and the copy in TCRdb shows in-frame clones only, minus some. Of some 2 million clones in the sample, 95% were seen once. The material sequenced was naive CD4+ T cells sorted from blood. Noted subset: CD45RA+ positively selected. Receptors were obtained from a man younger than 35 in good health.

J is TRBJ2-7 and V is TRBV6-6; 7 bases align to TRBD2. This CDR3 is 12 amino acids long. Germline values: CDR1 MNHNY, CDR2 SVGAGI (reference sequence). V trimming: 7 bases; J trimming: 5 bases; junction bases outside the gene matches: 5. The CDR3 is CASTGLADEQYF. CDR3 DNA: TGTGCCAGCACCGGGCTAGCGGACGAGCAGTACTTC.

The chain carries TRBV4-2 and TRBJ2-3; 7 positions agree with TRBD2. J gave up 3 bases and V 1 base, and 1 base lay outside the gene matches. Germline CDR1 LGHNA, CDR2 YNFKEQ. CDR3 size: 14 residues. The CDR3 nucleotides are TGTGCCAGCAGCCAAGTCGGGGGGACAGATACGCAGTATTTT. Amino acid sequence: CASSQVGGTDTQYF.

Details on this clone: This CDR3 is also generated by other DNA sequences in the sample. CDR3 sequence: CASSPSGGGTDTQYF. CDR3 nucleotide sequence: TGTGCCAGCAGTCCCTCTGGGGGGGGCACAGATACGCAGTATTTT. The V and J genes are TRBV28 and TRBJ2-3, with 7 positions matching TRBD2. The V gene's germline CDR1 is MDHEN and CDR2 SYDVKM. This CDR3 contains 15 residues. V gave up 5 bases and J gave up 1 base; unmatched junction bases: 6.

The V call is TRBV7-2, the J call TRBJ2-1; no reliable D call. The CDR3 contains 18 residues. Germline lookup yields CDR1 SGHTA and CDR2 FQGNSA. Trimming took off 1 base at V and 9 bases at J, with 25 bases between the two ends. CDR3 region: CASSLVPGKTVGPAEQFF. CDR3 coding DNA: TGTGCCAGCAGCTTAGTTCCCGGCAAGACGGTGGGTCCCGCTGAGCAGTTCTTC. Combining the CDR3 with reference TRBV7-2 and TRBJ2-1 gives the whole variable domain GAGVSQSPSNKVTEKGKDVELRCDPISGHTALYWYRQSLGQGLEFLIYFQGNSAPDKSGLPSDRFSAERTGGSVSTLTIQRTQQEDSAVYLCASSLVPGKTVGPAEQFFGPGTRLTVL.

V gene TRBV5-1 combines with J gene TRBJ2-1, with 10 positions matching TRBD2. Per the germline V gene, CDR1 is SGHRS and CDR2 is YFSETQ. This CDR3 region has 15 residues. The ends lost 2 bases at V and 6 bases at J; junction bases unmatched: 5. The CDR3 loop reads CASSFSSGSGNEQFF. CDR3 sequence (DNA): TGCGCCAGCAGCTTCTCTAGCGGGAGTGGCAATGAGCAGTTCTTC.

The genes are TRBV6-4 and TRBJ2-3; D is perhaps TRBD1 or TRBD2 (5 bases each). V dropped 3 bases and J dropped 0 bases, with 10 bases sitting between them. The CDR3 runs 15 residues. Germline V gives CDR1 MRHNA, CDR2 SNTAGT. CDR3 nucleotides: TGTGCCAGCAGTGATCCCGGGGCTAGCACAGATACGCAGTATTTT. Its translation: CASSDPGASTDTQYF.

This chain joins TRBV5-1 and TRBJ2-1; D ambiguous. This CDR3 is 16 amino acids long. V was clipped by 0 bases and J by 6 bases, with 16 bases between them. The germline V gene encodes CDR1 SGHRS and CDR2 YFSETQ. This chain's CDR3 is CASSLAGEYWGNEQFF. The CDR3 DNA reads as TGCGCCAGCAGCTTGGCTGGCGAATATTGGGGCAATGAGCAGTTCTTC.

V usage is TRBV19 and J usage is TRBJ2-2; 8 positions agree with TRBD1. This CDR3 comprises 18 residues. The germline CDR1 and CDR2 sequences are LNHDA and SQIVND (reference sequence). V was pared by 3 bases and J by 4 bases, with 13 bases of the junction left unmatched. CDR3 sequence (DNA): TGTGCCAGTAGTATCTACGTGGGGAACAGGGGGTCCACCGGGGAGCTGTTTTTT. Translated: CASSIYVGNRGSTGELFF. The full variable domain, in which reference TRBV19 and TRBJ2-2 provide the parts outside the CDR3, is DGGITQSPKYLFRKEGQNVTLSCEQNLNHDAMYWYRQDPGQGLRLIYYSQIVNDFQKGDIAEGYSVSREKKESFPLTVTSAQKNPTAFYLCASSIYVGNRGSTGELFFGEGSRLTVL.

V gene TRBV29-1 combines with J gene TRBJ1-2; D not resolved. CDR1 is SQVTM and CDR2 is ANQGSEA in the germline V gene. The CDR3 extends over 11 amino acids. V gave up 4 bases and J gave up 7 bases, with 10 bases separating them. CDR3 loop: CSVVSGSGYTF. DNA for the CDR3: TGCAGCGTTGTTTCGGGGTCTGGCTACACCTTC.

This chain uses TRBV10-1 with TRBJ2-1; 9 positions agree with TRBD2. V was pared by 5 bases and J by 7 bases, with 3 bases of the junction left unmatched. Per germline, CDR1 WNHNN and CDR2 SYGVQD (reference sequence). This CDR3 comprises 13 residues. The CDR3 is CASSSGRTNEQFF. The CDR3 DNA is TGCGCCAGCAGTAGCGGGAGGACTAATGAGCAGTTCTTC.

The chain joins TRBV4-1 to TRBJ2-3, with TRBD2 identical over 11 bases. The germline CDR1 and CDR2 sequences are MGHRA and YSYEKL. J gave up 0 bases and V 3 bases, and 5 bases lay outside the gene matches. This CDR3 is built from 17 residues. The DNA of the CDR3 is TGCGCCAGCAGCCAGAGACTAGCGGGGCAAAGCACAGATACGCAGTATTTT. Residues: CASSQRLAGQSTDTQYF.

V gene TRBV5-1 combines with J gene TRBJ2-5; possibly TRBD2 for D (6 bases). CDR3 length: 16 residues. Per germline, CDR1 SGHRS and CDR2 YFSETQ. Trimming removed 0 bases at V and 0 bases at J, with 12 bases between. CDR3 nucleotides: TGCGCCAGCAGCTTGGCCACTAGCAAGTACCAAGAGACCCAGTACTTC. Its translation is CASSLATSKYQETQYF.

To note about this clone: Within the sample, other DNA sequences also encode this same CDR3. The chain combines TRBV29-1 with TRBJ1-1, with D unresolved. Germline CDR1 SQVTM, CDR2 ANQGSEA. The V end lost 5 bases, the J end lost 1 base, and 5 bases lay between the germline ends. The CDR3 is 11 residues long. The CDR3 reads CSVLGNTEAFF. CDR3 bases: TGCAGCGTTCTCGGGAACACTGAAGCTTTCTTT.

The rearrangement joins TRBV28 to TRBJ1-2, with D perhaps matching TRBD1 (6 bases). The germline CDR1 and CDR2 sequences are MDHEN and SYDVKM. This CDR3 contains 12 residues. V was pared by 5 bases and J by 5 bases, with 9 bases between. The CDR3 is CASSVTGYGYTF. In DNA form, the CDR3 reads TGTGCCAGCAGTGTGACAGGTTATGGCTACACCTTC.

This clone was recorded a few times. The same CDR3 is also encoded by other DNA sequences in this sample. The CDR3 loop reads CASSRDYDSYNSPLHF. CDR3 bases: TGTGCCAGCAGCCGGGACTATGACTCCTATAATTCACCCCTCCACTTT. This chain uses TRBV7-9 with TRBJ1-6; weak D call: TRBD1 (5 bases). Deletions cut 5 bases from V and 0 bases from J, with 11 bases between. Germline V gene sequence: CDR1 SEHNR, CDR2 FQNEAQ (reference sequence). CDR3 size: 16 residues.